The sequence of this T cell receptor (beta chain) was determined in a study of molecular identifiers for immune sequencing clone quantification. At least ten counts were recorded for this clonotype. Per the germline V gene, CDR1 is MNHNS and CDR2 is SASEGT. This CDR3 comprises 15 residues. The germline V and J ends were trimmed by 2 bases and 0 bases, with 7 bases remaining between them. MiXCR, run by TCRdb on the PCR reads, gives a single entry per CDR3 protein. The table records approximately 680,000 distinct CDR3 sequences, 25% of them present only once. The sequenced sample consisted of naive CD8+ T cells from blood, with Jurkat cell RNA spiked in. Subset: FACS-sorted CD8+CD4-CCR7+CD45RA+ naive T cells. V usage is TRBV6-1 and J usage is TRBJ1-4; D gene uncertain. The clonotype originates from a human donor in good health. Some libraries in this study had Jurkat cell RNA spiked in. The CDR3 bases are TGTGCCAGCAGTGAACTCACATCAACTAATGAAAAACTGTTTTTT. Translated, it gives CASSELTSTNEKLFF.